This entry describes one TCR beta chain. Assay: immunoSEQ multiplex PCR; the TCRdb copy retains only in-frame clones and omits some. The table has roughly 200,000 clones, about 86% seen once. Trimming cost V 10 bases and J 3 bases, with 19 bases left between them. CDR1 is MNHEY and CDR2 is SMNVEV in the germline V gene (reference sequence). The CDR3 runs to 15 residues. The data belong to a study of blood T cell repertoires in COVID-19. About the study: Samples came from the United States, Italy and Spain, spanning acute and convalescent COVID-19. Nucleic acid was either cDNA or gDNA, and it came from T cells, B-cell-depleted T cells, or PBMCs.

The sequencing sample was made of peripheral blood. The clonotype originates from a man aged 40-55 years with active or convalescent COVID-19. The gene calls are TRBV27 and TRBJ1-5; D is unclear. The CDR3 DNA reads as TGTGCCACTCGTTCGTTAGGCGGGGACAATCAGCCCCAGCATTTT. Residues: CATRSLGGDNQPQHF.